This TCR beta chain is drawn from a study of blood T cell repertoires in COVID-19 (dated by TCRdb to about 2020). In the study overall: Samples from collaborators originated in the United States, Italy and Spain and spanned both the acute and convalescent phases of COVID-19. The prospective study material was composed of cDNA or gDNA derived from T cells, B-cell-depleted T cells, or PBMCs. Deeply sampled blood TCRbeta repertoires from subjects exposed to, actively infected with, or recovered from COVID-19 were included in the dataset. The repertoires were made available in a free public database intended to serve as a resource for research on the immune response to SARS-CoV-2. The samples were drawn from the first 160 participants of the ongoing ImmuneRACE study and from 1,254 subjects provided by 6 global collaborators. Sample metadata almost always included a de-identified subject ID, COVID-19 status, age in years and sex. Where available, HLA class I and class II types were obtained from metadata supplied by the sample provider rather than from assay-based typing. The study at large found these results: The amount of clinical and demographic metadata varied by source and participant and was provided uncurated.

Turning to this clone: Its antigen is not yet known. There are no base qualities to consult, and no much larger clone falls within one base.

TCRbeta CDR3 regions were amplified from genomic DNA by means of the immunoSEQ Assay, a bias-controlled multiplex PCR. On the study's bioinformatics: Nucleated cell counts per sample were estimated from amplification of reference gene primers within the assay. To quantify the absolute abundance of each unique TCRbeta CDR3 rearrangement, sequence reads were collapsed and filtered. Productive Simpson clonality was computed per sample as the square root of Simpson's diversity index over productive rearrangements. TCRdb took this table from immuneACCESS and kept in-frame rearrangements with V and J called. Such tables lack part of the clones; where checked against another copy, unresolved V genes explain under half of the gap, and the rest is unexplained. For V, J and clone size, that table is used; D and trimming come from the DNA. This sample holds around 69,000 clones; over 75% were observed only once. The ten largest make up roughly 25% of the sample.

Whole blood was collected in K2EDTA tubes by collaborating institutions according to the institutions' own protocols. For TCRbeta analysis, collaborators shipped samples in one of three forms: frozen whole blood, isolated PBMCs, or DNA extracted from either of those sample types. V has 3 bases trimmed and J has 3 bases trimmed; junction bases matching no gene number 8. The CDR3, cysteine through phenylalanine, is 16 amino acids long. The read is trimmed to its CDR3 DNA, 48 bases read in frame from base 1. Based on the germline V gene, the CDR1 and CDR2 sequences are SGHRS and YFSETQ. The receptor was derived from a man aged 50 to 60 with acute or convalescent COVID-19. The V gene is TRBV5-1 and the J gene is TRBJ2-5; 10 bases in the middle match TRBD1. Material: peripheral blood. The DNA is as follows: TGCGCCAGCAGCTCCAGTTACGGGACAGGGGAAGAGACCCAGTACTTC. It encodes CASSSSYGTGEETQYF.